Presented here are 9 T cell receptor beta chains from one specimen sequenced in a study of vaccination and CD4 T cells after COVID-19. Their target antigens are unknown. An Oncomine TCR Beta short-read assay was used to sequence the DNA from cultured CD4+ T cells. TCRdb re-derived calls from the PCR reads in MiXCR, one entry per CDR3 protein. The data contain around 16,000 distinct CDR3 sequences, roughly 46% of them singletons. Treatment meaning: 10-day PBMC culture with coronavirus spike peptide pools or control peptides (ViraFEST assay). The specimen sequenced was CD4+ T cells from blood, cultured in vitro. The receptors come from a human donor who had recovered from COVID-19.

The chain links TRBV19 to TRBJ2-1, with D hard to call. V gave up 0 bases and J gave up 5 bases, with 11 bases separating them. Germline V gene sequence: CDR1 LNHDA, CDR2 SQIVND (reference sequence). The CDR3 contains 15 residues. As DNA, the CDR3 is TGTGCCAGTAGTATAGACGTAGATATCCACAATGAGCAGTTCTTC. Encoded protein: CASSIDVDIHNEQFF.

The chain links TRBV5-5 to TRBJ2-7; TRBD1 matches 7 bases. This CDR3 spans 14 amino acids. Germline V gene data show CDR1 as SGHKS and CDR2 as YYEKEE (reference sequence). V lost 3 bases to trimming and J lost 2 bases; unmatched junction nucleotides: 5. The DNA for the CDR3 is TGTGCCAGCAGCTCGAGAACAGGGGCCTACGAGCAGTACTTC. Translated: CASSSRTGAYEQYF.

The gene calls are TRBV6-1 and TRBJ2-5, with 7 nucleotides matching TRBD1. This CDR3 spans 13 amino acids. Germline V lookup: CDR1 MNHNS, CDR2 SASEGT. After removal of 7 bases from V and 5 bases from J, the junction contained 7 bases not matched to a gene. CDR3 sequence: CASKDRVLETQYF. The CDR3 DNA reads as TGTGCCAGCAAAGACAGGGTTTTGGAGACCCAGTACTTC.

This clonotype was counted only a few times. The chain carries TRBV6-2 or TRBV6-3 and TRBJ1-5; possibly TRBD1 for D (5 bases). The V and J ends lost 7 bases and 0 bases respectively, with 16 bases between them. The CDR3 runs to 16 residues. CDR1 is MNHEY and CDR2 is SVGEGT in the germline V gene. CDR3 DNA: TGTGCCAGCACCACAAAGGGGCGGTATAGCAATCAGCCCCAGCATTTT. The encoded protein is CASTTKGRYSNQPQHF.

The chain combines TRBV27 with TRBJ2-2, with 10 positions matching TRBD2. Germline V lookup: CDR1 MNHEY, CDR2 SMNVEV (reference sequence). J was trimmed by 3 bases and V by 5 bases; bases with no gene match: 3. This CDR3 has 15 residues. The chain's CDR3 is CASSLGLADTGELFF. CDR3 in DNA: TGTGCCAGCAGTCTCGGACTAGCGGACACCGGGGAGCTGTTTTTT.

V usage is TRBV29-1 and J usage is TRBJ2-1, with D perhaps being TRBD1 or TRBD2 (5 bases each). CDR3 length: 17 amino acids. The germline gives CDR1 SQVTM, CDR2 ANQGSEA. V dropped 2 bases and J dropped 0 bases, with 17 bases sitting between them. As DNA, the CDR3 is TGCAGCGTTGAACCCCCCCCGGGACGGGGCTCCTACAATGAGCAGTTCTTC. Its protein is CSVEPPPGRGSYNEQFF.

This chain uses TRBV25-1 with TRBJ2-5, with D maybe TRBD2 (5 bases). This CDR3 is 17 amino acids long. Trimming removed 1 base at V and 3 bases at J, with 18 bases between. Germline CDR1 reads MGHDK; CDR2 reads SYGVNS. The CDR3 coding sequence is TGTGCCAGCAGTGAATTTACGGGCGGGCAGGCCGAAGAGACCCAGTACTTC. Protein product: CASSEFTGGQAEETQYF. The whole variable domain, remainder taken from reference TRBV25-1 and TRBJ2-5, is EADIYQTPRYLVIGTGKKITLECSQTMGHDKMYWYQQDPGMELHLIHYSYGVNSTEKGDLSSESTVSRIRTEHFPLTLESARPSHTSQYLCASSEFTGGQAEETQYFGPGTRLLVL.

For the CDR3, the DNA is TGTGCCAGCAGCTTAACAGGGGGCAGGGACACTGAAGCTTTCTTT. Protein product: CASSLTGGRDTEAFF. The chain is built from TRBV11-2 and TRBJ1-1; 9 bases match TRBD1. This CDR3 has 15 residues. Looked up from germline, CDR1 is SGHAT and CDR2 is FQNNGV. V lost 2 bases and J lost 3; bases outside the gene matches: 4.

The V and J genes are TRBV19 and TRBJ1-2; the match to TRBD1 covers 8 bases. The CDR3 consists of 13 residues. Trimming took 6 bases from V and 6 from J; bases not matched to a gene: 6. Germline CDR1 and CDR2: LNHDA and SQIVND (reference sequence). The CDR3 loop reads CASSLRQGNGYTF. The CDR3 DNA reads TGTGCCAGTAGCCTTAGACAGGGGAATGGCTACACCTTC.